The text below deals with one T cell receptor beta chain. The data derive from a study of shared clonotypes between healthy human individuals. Study information: Donors were two women and a few men aged 18 to 49.

The repertoire was sequenced with immunoSEQ multiplex PCR; TCRdb's copy has only in-frame clones and lacks some. The sample has 2.5 million or so clones; more than 90% are singletons. The CDR3 is 13 residues long. V gave up 5 bases and J gave up 8 bases; unmatched junction bases: 4. Germline CDR1 and CDR2: PRHDT and FYEKMQ (reference sequence). Donors comprised only Caucasian adults living in Nashville, Tennessee. The V call is TRBV13, the J call TRBJ1-4; 8 bases are shared with TRBD1. The sequencing input was naive CD4+ T cells sorted from blood. Subset defined: CD45RA+ positively selected. The clonotype was recovered from a man younger than 30 in good health. CDR3 sequence reads: CASSLWTGEKLFF. CDR3 nucleotides: TGTGCCAGCAGCCTTTGGACAGGGGAAAAACTGTTTTTT. The variable domain in full, completed from reference TRBV13 and TRBJ1-4, reads AAGVIQSPRHLIKEKRETATLKCYPIPRHDTVYWYQQGPGQDPQFLISFYEKMQSDKGSIPDRFSAQQFSDYHSELNMSSLELGDSALYFCASSLWTGEKLFFGSGTQLSVL.